The 10 T cell receptor beta chains given below trace back to one sample, sequenced in a study of T cell responses to AZD1222 COVID-19 vaccine. The protocol was immunoSEQ multiplex PCR, while the TCRdb copy is restricted to in-frame clones and leaves out a portion. Seen here are around 170,000 clones, 80% to 95% observed once, and the top ten hold 4.4%. This specimen was peripheral blood, taken on day 0 of AZD1222 vaccination. These receptors came from an adult in good health.

The rearrangement links TRBV28 to TRBJ2-7; a weak D match, TRBD1 (6 bases). V lost 1 base and J lost 7, with 11 bases in between. The germline gives CDR1 MDHEN, CDR2 SYDVKM. The CDR3 is made up of 13 amino acids. CDR3 coding DNA: TGTGCCAGCAGTTTATCAGGGGCGCTTGAGCAGTACTTC. Translation: CASSLSGALEQYF. Based on the CDR3 plus reference TRBV28 and TRBJ2-7, the full variable domain is DVKVTQSSRYLVKRTGEKVFLECVQDMDHENMFWYRQDPGLGLRLIYFSYDVKMKEKGDIPEGYSVSREKKERFSLILESASTNQTSMYLCASSLSGALEQYFGPGTRLTVT.

This clone has just one count. The chain joins TRBV3-1 (or the pseudogene TRBV3-2) to TRBJ1-6; a weak D match, TRBD1 (5 bases). V dropped 0 bases and J dropped 4 bases, with 10 bases sitting between them. The V gene's germline CDR1 is LGHDT and CDR2 YNNKEL (reference sequence). The CDR3 runs 16 residues. The chain's CDR3 is CASSQDKQVYNSPLHF. Here the CDR3 DNA reads TGTGCCAGCAGCCAAGATAAACAGGTTTATAATTCACCCCTCCACTTT.

This chain uses TRBV7-2 with TRBJ1-2; D remains unclear. V lost 1 base, J lost 5 bases, and 17 bases lay in between. This CDR3 contains 16 residues. Germline V gene lookup returns CDR1 SGHTA and CDR2 FQGNSA. The CDR3 sequence is CASSLVWALGGYGYTF. In DNA form, the CDR3 reads TGTGCCAGCAGCTTAGTATGGGCCTTGGGCGGGTATGGCTACACCTTC. The whole variable domain, remainder taken from reference TRBV7-2 and TRBJ1-2, is GAGVSQSPSNKVTEKGKDVELRCDPISGHTALYWYRQSLGQGLEFLIYFQGNSAPDKSGLPSDRFSAERTGGSVSTLTIQRTQQEDSAVYLCASSLVWALGGYGYTFGSGTRLTVV.

V and J are TRBV25-1 and TRBJ2-7; unclear D gene. The CDR3 is 14 residues long. The V gene's germline CDR1 is MGHDK and CDR2 SYGVNS. Trimming stripped 1 base from V and 5 bases from J, with 12 bases between. The CDR3 coding sequence is TGTGCCAGCAGTGAATTTAGGGAAACCCACGAGCAGTACTTC. It yields the protein CASSEFRETHEQYF.

The rearrangement joins TRBV27 to TRBJ1-5, with TRBD1 matching 11 bases. CDR3 length: 16 residues. V lost 5 bases to trimming and J lost 0 bases; unmatched junction nucleotides: 3. Germline-derived CDR1 and CDR2 are MNHEY and SMNVEV (reference sequence). The CDR3 sequence is CASSQGTGGSNQPQHF. CDR3 DNA sequence: TGTGCCAGCAGTCAGGGGACAGGGGGTAGCAATCAGCCCCAGCATTTT.

The chain uses TRBV7-8 and TRBJ2-2; maybe TRBD2 (5 bases). The CDR3 is 14 residues long. V lost 5 bases and J lost 8, with 15 bases in between. CDR1 and CDR2 (germline): SGHVS, FQNEAQ. In nucleotides, the CDR3 is TGTGCCAGCAGCCCACGGGATCCAGGAGGGGAGCTGTTTTTT. It specifies CASSPRDPGGELFF.

The chain employs TRBV11-2 and TRBJ2-1; D not resolved. The V end lost 4 bases, the J end lost 0 bases, and 16 bases lay between the germline ends. Germline V gene lookup returns CDR1 SGHAT and CDR2 FQNNGV. CDR3 length: 17 amino acids. CDR3 sequence: CASSSTLGPGSYNEQFF. The CDR3 DNA reads as TGTGCCAGCAGCTCCACTCTAGGACCGGGCTCCTACAATGAGCAGTTCTTC.

J is TRBJ2-1 and V is TRBV2; 11 bases are a match to TRBD1. The CDR3 length is 15 residues. V lost 10 bases to trimming and J lost 0 bases; unmatched junction nucleotides: 5. Per the germline V gene, CDR1 is SNHLY and CDR2 is FYNNEI. CDR3 amino acids: CATSGQGGSYNEQFF. DNA for the CDR3: TGTGCCACCTCGGGACAGGGGGGCTCCTACAATGAGCAGTTCTTC.

The genes are TRBV7-8 and TRBJ2-7, with D maybe TRBD2 (5 bases). V was pared by 1 base and J by 5 bases, with 24 bases between. This CDR3 spans 18 amino acids. CDR1 and CDR2 (germline): SGHVS, FQNEAQ. This CDR3 reads CASSLGLLGEGFRNEQYF. The CDR3 DNA reads as TGTGCCAGCAGCTTAGGTCTCCTGGGAGAGGGTTTTAGAAACGAGCAGTACTTC.

The chain carries TRBV11-3 and TRBJ2-3, with 12 bases that match TRBD2. Germline CDR1 SGHNT, CDR2 YENEEA. J gave up 6 bases and V 6 bases, and 10 bases lay outside the gene matches. CDR3 length equals 16 residues. The CDR3 here is CASSRSSGRDFDTQYF. CDR3 coding DNA: TGTGCCAGCAGTCGTTCTAGCGGGAGGGATTTTGATACGCAGTATTTT. The variable domain in full, with the rest retrieved from reference TRBV11-3 and TRBJ2-3, is EAGVVQSPRYKIIEKKQPVAFWCNPISGHNTLYWYLQNLGQGPELLIRYENEEAVDDSQLPKDRFSAERLKGVDSTLKIQPAELGDSAVYLCASSRSSGRDFDTQYFGPGTRLTVL.